These T cell receptor beta chains were read from a single sample in a study of T cell responses to AZD1222 COVID-19 vaccine. TCRdb's copy holds only in-frame clones and misses some; the assay was immunoSEQ multiplex PCR. The sample includes around 80,000 clones, about 92% of them seen just once. The source material was peripheral blood, sampled 28 days after the second AZD1222 dose. The receptors shown here come from an adult who received the AZD1222 COVID-19 vaccine. Each CDR3 is given without its conserved first and last residue. The order of the fields is V gene, D gene, CDR3 protein. D genes are given only for firm matches.

TRBV14 - ASSPTPNTEAF
TRBV27 - ASSSEDSNQPQH
TRBV29-1 - SVDQRSTDTQY
TRBV28 TRBD2 ASSRRRGSGSSHEQY
TRBV19 - ASSMETSLEGGAF
TRBV5-1 TRBD1 ASSLDRQGGEAF
TRBV28 - ASSFSARPIYGYT
TRBV27 TRBD1 ASRITGTVNQPQH
TRBV29-1 - SVESSGTDTQY
TRBV4-2 TRBD2 ASSPSGLAGQRDNEQF
TRBV5-4 - ASSTPGGGWNTGELF
TRBV14 - ASSLRREGVEQF
TRBV2 - ASSEVWGHTNYGYT
TRBV23-1 - ASSQPTTNTLPYIQY
TRBV7-8 - ASSLGAPNTEAF
TRBV19 - ASSTQTRDTWGYGYT
TRBV6-2/TRBV6-3 - ASSKTITGELF
TRBV27 - ASSLPGLEAPF
TRBV28 TRBD2 ASTSPRRGAGEQY
TRBV3-1/TRBV3-2 TRBD2 ASSQAASGRAGDTQY
TRBV28 - ASSSYPRGMWAF
TRBV19 TRBD2 ASSPGTSGSSREQF
TRBV10-3 TRBD1 AISAGQGGNTEAF
TRBV2 TRBD1 ASRTGAGGNSPLH
TRBV19 - ASSMRRGLAAEAF
TRBV7-8 - ASSLMGTGELF
TRBV2 TRBD1 ASSEGTGLGLFGYT
TRBV10-3 TRBD2 AISEGTSGRNILNEQF
TRBV12-3/TRBV12-4 - ASSPQPPRGYT
TRBV4-3 - ASRPQGQADTQY
TRBV2 TRBD1 ASSEEGALNYGYT
TRBV11-2 TRBD1 ASSRGQGSYNSPLH
TRBV11-3 TRBD2 ASSLGLAGTGELF
TRBV2 TRBD1 ASIGQGVTYEQY
TRBV19 TRBD1 ASSIAYLLQGDTEAF
TRBV18 - ASSPGGGINSPLH
TRBV4-1 - ASSQGRLGGANYGYT
TRBV4-1 - ASSQESGVGYEQY
TRBV27 - ASSVLGGGNSPLH
TRBV25-1 - ASRETGTGGNTIY
TRBV20-1 - SASVLGTGQETQY
TRBV24-1 TRBD1 ATSGGQANTEAF
TRBV7-3 - ASSPNVDGLGEQY
TRBV6-5 - ASYPASGHYEQY
TRBV11-2 TRBD2 ASSLERGGVSSYNEQF
TRBV10-2 TRBD2 AAQAGGGETQY
TRBV27 TRBD2 ASTQSLAGAEL
TRBV7-6 TRBD1 ASSPAGTGGEGTADEQY
TRBV19 TRBD2 ASSTGLAGTDTQY
TRBV5-4 - ASSLNTEAF
TRBV5-4 - ASSLGQGPYNEQF
TRBV6-5 - ASSYSPGRQSQY
TRBV19 - ASRKTRSYEQY
TRBV28 - ASSLPGRDGYGYT
TRBV5-4 - ASSLREETQY